This is a list of T cell receptor beta chains from one sample in a study of beta chain features in type 1 diabetes. Assay: immunoSEQ multiplex PCR; the TCRdb copy retains only in-frame clones and omits some. The data contain 900,000 or so clones, 17% of them singletons. The sample taken for sequencing was naive CD4+ T cells from blood. The source of these receptors is a woman between 18 and 29 years old in good health. Each CDR3 is given with its conserved first and last residue. The order of the fields is J gene, V gene, D gene, clone size, CDR3 protein, CDR3 DNA. A D gene is named only where the DNA matches it firmly. Clone sizes are given selectively: once, few, many, or a class where the clone is expanded.

J gene: TRBJ1-2
V gene: TRBV19
D gene: .
clone size: .
CDR3 protein: CASSIRGNGYTF
CDR3 DNA: TGTGCCAGTAGTATTCGAGGGAATGGCTACACCTTC

J gene: TRBJ2-3
V gene: TRBV5-6
D gene: .
clone size: .
CDR3 protein: CASSLRPRSDTQYF
CDR3 DNA: TGTGCCAGCAGCTTGAGGCCTAGGTCCGATACGCAGTATTTT

J gene: TRBJ2-7
V gene: TRBV28
D gene: .
clone size: .
CDR3 protein: CASSSPGPYEQYF
CDR3 DNA: TGTGCCAGCAGTTCCCCGGGACCGTACGAGCAGTACTTC

J gene: TRBJ1-1
V gene: TRBV7-2
D gene: TRBD1
clone size: .
CDR3 protein: CASSPGQGQVTEAFF
CDR3 DNA: TGTGCCAGCAGCCCCGGACAGGGGCAAGTCACTGAAGCTTTCTTT

J gene: TRBJ2-7
V gene: TRBV6-1
D gene: .
clone size: .
CDR3 protein: CASRGSGVAYEQYF
CDR3 DNA: TGTGCCAGCAGGGGGTCGGGGGTAGCCTACGAGCAGTACTTC

J gene: TRBJ2-5
V gene: TRBV15
D gene: TRBD1
clone size: few
CDR3 protein: CATSPRTGQETQYF
CDR3 DNA: TGTGCCACCAGCCCACGGACAGGACAAGAGACCCAGTACTTC

J gene: TRBJ1-1
V gene: TRBV18
D gene: .
clone size: .
CDR3 protein: CASSPIKGTEAFF
CDR3 DNA: TGTGCCAGCTCACCGATAAAGGGGACCGAAGCTTTCTTT

J gene: TRBJ2-2
V gene: TRBV5-1
D gene: .
clone size: few
CDR3 protein: CASSLEAGELFF
CDR3 DNA: TGCGCCAGCAGCTTGGAGGCAGGGGAGCTGTTTTTT

J gene: TRBJ2-4
V gene: TRBV6-6
D gene: TRBD2
clone size: few
CDR3 protein: CASRDTGLAGNIQYF
CDR3 DNA: TGTGCCAGCAGAGACACAGGACTAGCGGGAAACATTCAGTACTTC

J gene: TRBJ2-7
V gene: TRBV11-2
D gene: TRBD2
clone size: few
CDR3 protein: CASSSGLDYEQYF
CDR3 DNA: TGTGCCAGCAGCTCAGGACTAGACTACGAGCAGTACTTC

J gene: TRBJ1-5
V gene: TRBV4-3
D gene: .
clone size: few
CDR3 protein: CASSPHGGQPQHF
CDR3 DNA: TGCGCCAGCAGCCCCCATGGGGGGCAGCCCCAGCATTTT

J gene: TRBJ2-5
V gene: TRBV9
D gene: .
clone size: few
CDR3 protein: CASSVGRVQETQYF
CDR3 DNA: TGTGCCAGCAGCGTCGGAAGGGTTCAAGAGACCCAGTACTTC

J gene: TRBJ2-5
V gene: TRBV10-3
D gene: TRBD2
clone size: .
CDR3 protein: CAISLGTSGSQETQYF
CDR3 DNA: TGTGCCATCAGCCTCGGGACTAGCGGAAGTCAAGAGACCCAGTACTTC

J gene: TRBJ2-1
V gene: TRBV2
D gene: TRBD2
clone size: .
CDR3 protein: CASSEFGRTSGRDEQFF
CDR3 DNA: TGTGCCAGCAGTGAATTCGGTAGGACTAGCGGGAGAGATGAGCAGTTCTTC

J gene: TRBJ2-4
V gene: TRBV19
D gene: .
clone size: few
CDR3 protein: CASSIWASIKNIQYF
CDR3 DNA: TGTGCCAGTAGTATTTGGGCCAGCATCAAAAACATTCAGTACTTC

J gene: TRBJ1-1
V gene: TRBV7-9
D gene: .
clone size: .
CDR3 protein: CASSLERLTEAFF
CDR3 DNA: TGTGCCAGCAGCTTAGAAAGGTTAACTGAAGCTTTCTTT

J gene: TRBJ2-7
V gene: TRBV2
D gene: TRBD2
clone size: few
CDR3 protein: CASSEVRERLVNYYEQYF
CDR3 DNA: TGTGCCAGCAGTGAAGTGCGGGAGCGTCTCGTCAATTATTACGAGCAGTACTTC

J gene: TRBJ1-1
V gene: TRBV19
D gene: .
clone size: .
CDR3 protein: CASSIGRGGDTEAFF
CDR3 DNA: TGTGCCAGTAGTATTGGCAGGGGAGGAGACACTGAAGCTTTCTTT

J gene: TRBJ1-2
V gene: TRBV28
D gene: .
clone size: few
CDR3 protein: CASSSGLGGYTF
CDR3 DNA: TGTGCCAGCAGTTCGGGACTCGGGGGCTACACCTTC

J gene: TRBJ1-1
V gene: TRBV9
D gene: TRBD1
clone size: few
CDR3 protein: CASSRRGYTEAFF
CDR3 DNA: TGTGCCAGCAGTCGCAGGGGGTACACTGAAGCTTTCTTT

J gene: TRBJ1-3
V gene: TRBV7-2
D gene: .
clone size: .
CDR3 protein: CASSLRGNTIYF
CDR3 DNA: TGTGCCAGCAGCTTACGTGGAAACACCATATATTTT

J gene: TRBJ2-7
V gene: TRBV7-2
D gene: .
clone size: .
CDR3 protein: CASSLGGSDYEQYF
CDR3 DNA: TGTGCCAGCAGCTTGGGAGGCAGCGATTACGAGCAGTACTTC

J gene: TRBJ2-7
V gene: TRBV4-2
D gene: .
clone size: .
CDR3 protein: CASSQYFRGRTYEQYF
CDR3 DNA: TGTGCCAGCAGCCAATACTTTAGGGGAAGGACCTACGAGCAGTACTTC

J gene: TRBJ2-7
V gene: TRBV18
D gene: .
clone size: .
CDR3 protein: CASSDMGSYEQYF
CDR3 DNA: TGTGCCAGCTCAGACATGGGCTCCTACGAGCAGTACTTC

J gene: TRBJ2-6
V gene: TRBV4-1
D gene: .
clone size: few
CDR3 protein: CASSQRVLRGPPGANVLTF
CDR3 DNA: TGCGCCAGCAGCCAAAGAGTCCTTAGGGGCCCTCCTGGGGCCAACGTCCTGACTTTC

J gene: TRBJ2-2
V gene: TRBV4-2
D gene: TRBD2
clone size: few
CDR3 protein: CASSQSGLASTGELFF
CDR3 DNA: TGTGCCAGCAGCCAATCGGGACTAGCGAGCACCGGGGAGCTGTTTTTT

J gene: TRBJ2-7
V gene: TRBV21-1
D gene: .
clone size: .
CDR3 protein: CASNEPGQGYEQYF
CDR3 DNA: TGTGCCAGCAATGAACCGGGACAGGGGTACGAGCAGTACTTC

J gene: TRBJ2-1
V gene: TRBV4-1
D gene: .
clone size: .
CDR3 protein: CASSQERRGEQFF
CDR3 DNA: TGCGCCAGCAGCCAAGAAAGGAGGGGCGAGCAGTTCTTC